A single sample is the source of the 24 T cell receptor beta chains below, sequenced in a study of blood T cell repertoires in COVID-19. Sequenced by immunoSEQ multiplex PCR; TCRdb stores in-frame clones only, minus some. The sample includes about 180,000 clones, 70% to 90% of them seen just once. The sample consisted of peripheral blood. These receptors were collected from a human donor with active or convalescent COVID-19. The donor label of this sample is uncertain.

The chain recombines TRBV18 with TRBJ1-4, with 7 positions matching TRBD1. The V and J ends lost 3 bases and 8 bases, in that order; junction bases with no gene match: 6. This CDR3 spans 14 amino acids. The V gene's germline CDR1 is KGHSH and CDR2 LQKENI. The CDR3 loop reads CASSPEGAVEKLFF. In DNA form, the CDR3 reads TGTGCCAGCTCACCGGAGGGGGCGGTAGAAAAACTGTTTTTT.

The chain recombines TRBV4-2 with TRBJ2-5; D perhaps matches TRBD2 (5 bases). The V end lost 0 bases, the J end lost 2 bases, and 10 bases lay between the germline ends. CDR3 length: 15 amino acids. Germline V gives CDR1 LGHNA, CDR2 YNFKEQ. The CDR3 protein is CASSQESDFQETQYF. The DNA for the CDR3 is TGTGCCAGCAGCCAAGAGTCGGACTTTCAAGAGACCCAGTACTTC.

The chain links TRBV9 to TRBJ1-1; D is undetermined. The CDR3 runs 14 residues. Trimming removed 0 bases from V and 1 base from J, with 7 bases in between. Germline CDR1 and CDR2: SGDLS and YYNGEE. CDR3 nucleotide sequence: TGTGCCAGCAGCGTAGTAGAGAGGAACACTGAAGCTTTCTTT. Translating it yields CASSVVERNTEAFF.

This chain uses TRBV3-1 (or the pseudogene TRBV3-2) with TRBJ2-7; 7 bases are a match to TRBD2. CDR1 and CDR2 (germline): LGHDT, YNNKEL (reference sequence). The CDR3 runs 15 residues. Unmatched junction bases numbered 10, after V lost 1 base and J lost 7 bases. CDR3 in DNA: TGTGCCAGCAGCCAAGGGGGAGCGGGATCGAAGGAGCAGTACTTC. Protein: CASSQGGAGSKEQYF.

This clone was seen only once. DNA for the CDR3: TGTGCCAGCAGTTACTTGCGAGGGTTCGACACTGAAGCTTTCTTT. Translated, it gives CASSYLRGFDTEAFF. The rearrangement uses TRBV6-5 and TRBJ1-1; D remains unclear. This CDR3 is built from 15 residues. V lost 1 base and J 3 bases, leaving 12 bases between the germline ends. CDR1 is MNHEY, CDR2 SVGAGI, per germline.

The V gene is TRBV2, the J gene TRBJ1-4, with 8 bases identical to TRBD1. The germline V gene has CDR1 SNHLY and CDR2 FYNNEI. The junction had 18 bases not matched to a gene; V was cut back by 10 bases and J by 8 bases. There are 16 residues in the CDR3. The CDR3 is CAKGGSGGAPREKLFF. The CDR3 region has the DNA TGTGCCAAAGGGGGTTCAGGGGGCGCTCCTCGGGAAAAACTGTTTTTT.

The sample holds one count of this clone. CDR3 sequence reads: CASSVAPTAYYEQYF. CDR3 sequence (DNA): TGTGCCAGCAGCGTCGCCCCGACAGCCTACTACGAGCAGTACTTC. The V and J genes are TRBV9 and TRBJ2-7, with a possible D match to TRBD1 (5 bases). The V gene's germline CDR1 is SGDLS and CDR2 YYNGEE. The CDR3 loop spans 15 amino acids. Deletions cut 2 bases from V and 3 bases from J, with 15 bases between.

This chain joins TRBV18 and TRBJ2-5; D remains unclear. Germline assignment: CDR1 KGHSH and CDR2 LQKENI. Trimming left V 6 bases short and J 2 bases short, with 4 bases between. The CDR3 extends over 11 amino acids. The CDR3 DNA reads TGTGCCAGCTCCTCGCAAGAGACCCAGTACTTC. It yields the protein CASSSQETQYF.

This clone was recorded a few times. V is TRBV6-5 and J is TRBJ1-1; a possible D gene is TRBD1 (5 bases). The V and J ends lost 2 bases and 5 bases respectively, with 12 bases between them. The germline gives CDR1 MNHEY, CDR2 SVGAGI. This CDR3 has 14 amino acids. The CDR3 reads CASSYLLRTTEAFF. CDR3 DNA sequence: TGTGCCAGCAGTTACCTGCTGAGGACAACTGAAGCTTTCTTT.

The chain couples TRBV25-1 to TRBJ2-1; 13 bases align to TRBD2. With 7 bases clipped from V and 5 bases from J, the junction kept 5 bases outside the gene matches. The CDR3 runs to 15 residues. Germline CDR1 reads MGHDK; CDR2 reads SYGVNS. The DNA for the CDR3 is TGTGCCAGCAAAGGACTAGCGGGAGCCCACAATGAGCAGTTCTTC. Residues: CASKGLAGAHNEQFF.

This chain links TRBV27 with TRBJ1-1, with D maybe TRBD1 (5 bases). The V and J ends lost 5 bases and 3 bases respectively, with 10 bases between them. CDR1 MNHEY and CDR2 SMNVEV come from the germline V gene (reference sequence). The CDR3 has 13 residues. In DNA, the CDR3 is TGTGCCAGCAGTCGACGGGGGGACACTGAAGCTTTCTTT. Translation gives CASSRRGDTEAFF.

The chain has TRBV6-2 or TRBV6-3 and TRBJ2-7; weak D call: TRBD2 (5 bases). V lost 6 bases, J lost 3 bases, and 24 bases lay in between. CDR3 length: 17 amino acids. The germline V gene encodes CDR1 MNHEY and CDR2 SVGEGT. This chain's CDR3 is CASSSPHNPGDNYEQYF. CDR3 DNA sequence: TGTGCCAGCAGCTCACCACACAACCCCGGGGATAACTACGAGCAGTACTTC.

This clone was seen once. The rearrangement links TRBV14 to TRBJ2-7, with 11 nucleotides matching TRBD2. The junction had 5 bases not matched to a gene; V was cut back by 5 bases and J by 5 bases. Germline values: CDR1 SGHDN, CDR2 FVKESK. CDR3 length: 14 residues. DNA of the CDR3: TGTGCCAGCAGCTTAGCGGGAGGGCCTCACGAGCAGTACTTC. Its translation is CASSLAGGPHEQYF.

The rearrangement joins TRBV5-3 to TRBJ2-7; 10 positions match TRBD2. TRBV5-3 is placed among ORFs of uncertain function. Losses at the gene ends were 5 bases for V and 4 bases for J; bases not matched to a gene: 15. The CDR3 runs to 17 residues. The CDR3: CARRPGASGGAGYEQYF. CDR3 nucleotide sequence: TGTGCCAGAAGACCTGGGGCTAGCGGGGGAGCGGGGTACGAGCAGTACTTC.

In this sample, this clone turned up a few times. The chain joins TRBV19 to TRBJ2-5, with D perhaps matching TRBD1 (5 bases). The length of the CDR3 is 14 residues. V was pared by 5 bases and J by 5 bases, with 15 bases between. Per the germline V gene, CDR1 is LNHDA and CDR2 is SQIVND (reference sequence). CDR3 nucleotides: TGTGCCAGTAGTCCCACGCACAGGTCGGAGACCCAGTACTTC. Translated: CASSPTHRSETQYF.

V usage is TRBV4-2 and J usage is TRBJ2-3; 11 positions match TRBD2. CDR3 length equals 20 residues. Trimming removed 5 bases from V and 0 bases from J; junction bases left unmatched: 16. In germline, CDR1 is LGHNA, CDR2 YNFKEQ. DNA of the CDR3: TGTGCCAGCAGCGCTCGGACTAGCGGGCAACCCCTAGATAGCACAGATACGCAGTATTTT. Residues: CASSARTSGQPLDSTDTQYF.

This chain links TRBV5-4 with TRBJ2-5; D is possibly TRBD2 (5 bases). V lost 4 bases, J lost 13 bases, and 20 bases lay in between. Germline V lookup: CDR1 SGHNT, CDR2 YYREEE (reference sequence). The CDR3 covers 13 residues. Here the CDR3 DNA reads TGTGCCAGCAGCCTATCCCAGGACTCCCCCTTGTACTTC. It specifies CASSLSQDSPLYF.

The chain uses TRBV10-1 and TRBJ2-1; no reliable D call. V lost 0 bases and J 4 bases, leaving 7 bases between the germline ends. Germline assignment: CDR1 WNHNN and CDR2 SYGVQD (reference sequence). The CDR3 has 14 amino acids. The CDR3 coding sequence is TGCGCCAGCAGTGAGTCTACCGGGTACAATGAGCAGTTCTTC. Amino acids: CASSESTGYNEQFF.

J is TRBJ1-6 and V is TRBV6-2 or TRBV6-3; TRBD1 might be the D (5 bases). The CDR3 is 14 residues long. Deletions cut 5 bases from V and 7 bases from J, with 12 bases between. Germline CDR1 MNHEY, CDR2 SVGEGT. DNA of the CDR3: TGTGCCAGCAGTAGACAGAATTGGAATTCACCCCTCCACTTT. This encodes CASSRQNWNSPLHF.

The chain employs TRBV7-8 and TRBJ2-7, with 11 bases identical to TRBD2. The CDR3 contains 19 residues. With 5 bases clipped from V and 4 bases from J, the junction kept 19 bases outside the gene matches. Looked up from germline, CDR1 is SGHVS and CDR2 is FQNEAQ. CDR3 nucleotide sequence: TGTGCCAGCAGCGCGGGGAGGCTCTGGGCTAGCGGGAGGAGTTACGAGCAGTACTTC. Its protein product is CASSAGRLWASGRSYEQYF. Using reference TRBV7-8 and TRBJ2-7 for the parts outside the CDR3, the full variable domain is GAGVSQSPRYKVAKRGQDVALRCDPISGHVSLFWYQQALGQGPEFLTYFQNEAQLDKSGLPSDRFFAERPEGSVSTLKIQRTQQEDSAVYLCASSAGRLWASGRSYEQYFGPGTRLTVT.

This clone was picked up a small number of times. The J gene is TRBJ2-2, the V gene TRBV4-1; 9 positions agree with TRBD2. The ends lost 3 bases at V and 2 bases at J; junction bases unmatched: 13. The CDR3 totals 19 residues. Germline V gives CDR1 MGHRA, CDR2 YSYEKL. The DNA of the CDR3 is TGCGCCAGCAGCCAGTTAAGGCTAGCGGGAAATAAAAACACCGGGGAGCTGTTTTTT. It yields the protein CASSQLRLAGNKNTGELFF.

The V gene is TRBV28, the J gene TRBJ2-7, with D perhaps TRBD1 (6 bases). CDR1 is MDHEN and CDR2 is SYDVKM in the germline V gene. CDR3 length equals 15 residues. Trimming took off 6 bases at V and 4 bases at J, with 19 bases between the two ends. The CDR3, as DNA: TGTGCCAGCAGCTATGGACAGACTCATGGATACGAGCAGTACTTC. Translation: CASSYGQTHGYEQYF.

As to this clone: The junction and the germline gene differ at one end; a read error may be behind it. This chain links TRBV7-7 with TRBJ1-1; 11 positions agree with TRBD1. This CDR3 region has 15 residues. Looked up from germline, CDR1 is SSHAT and CDR2 is FNYEAQ (reference sequence). The CDR3 region has the DNA TGTGCTAGCACCCAACTCGGACAGGGGGCCACTGAAGCTTTCTTT. Its translation: CASTQLGQGATEAFF.

This chain joins TRBV21-1 and TRBJ2-7; no check of the table's D call, TRBD2, against the DNA was made. TRBV21-1 is a pseudogene locus. The CDR3 length is 14 residues. In DNA form, the CDR3 reads TGTGCCAGCAGCAAAGAGCGCGCCACCCACGAGCAGTACTTC. Translated: CASSKERATHEQYF.